One and the same sample provided the 32 T cell receptor beta chains below, sequenced in a study of beta chain features in type 1 diabetes. Every bit of the isolated RNA underwent reverse transcription, so sequencing read expressed TCRB transcripts. Profiling relied on immunoSEQ multiplex PCR, and the TCRdb table lists in-frame clones only, not all of them. The table includes around 13,000 clones, 35% to 55% detected once. Specimen: stem cell memory CD4+ T cells from blood. The receptor set was obtained from a young man in good health.

The gene calls are TRBV29-1 and TRBJ2-2; 8 bases align to TRBD2. This CDR3 spans 14 amino acids. Germline V gene sequence: CDR1 SQVTM, CDR2 ANQGSEA. Losses at the gene ends were 7 bases for V and 2 bases for J; bases not matched to a gene: 6. The CDR3 is CSAWTSRNTGELFF. The CDR3 DNA reads TGCAGCGCATGGACTAGCAGAAACACCGGGGAGCTGTTTTTT.

The genes are TRBV6-1 and TRBJ2-2; D unclear. The V gene lost 6 bases and the J gene lost 1 base, with 9 bases spanning the gap. Germline CDR1 is MNHNS and CDR2 is SASEGT. The CDR3 length is 14 residues. The CDR3 DNA is TGTGCCAGCAGGCCAACATTGAACACCGGGGAGCTGTTTTTT. Translated: CASRPTLNTGELFF.

The sample holds a few counts of this clone. The rearrangement uses TRBV30 and TRBJ2-7, with D perhaps matching TRBD1 (5 bases). Germline CDR1 and CDR2: GTSNPN and SVGIG (reference sequence). This CDR3 comprises 13 residues. V was clipped by 0 bases and J by 5 bases, with 11 bases between them. The CDR3 DNA is TGTGCCTGGAGTGTACCGTGGGGCCACGAGCAGTACTTC. It translates to CAWSVPWGHEQYF.

This chain uses TRBV4-2 with TRBJ2-7, with D unresolved. The CDR3 is 14 amino acids. Germline values: CDR1 LGHNA, CDR2 YNFKEQ. Trimming removed 4 bases at V and 1 base at J, with 11 bases between. The chain's CDR3 is CASSPSRQSYEQYF. CDR3 sequence (DNA): TGTGCCAGCAGCCCTTCAAGACAATCCTACGAGCAGTACTTC.

V gene TRBV30 combines with J gene TRBJ2-1, with TRBD2 matching over 8 bases. In germline, CDR1 is GTSNPN, CDR2 SVGIG (reference sequence). Germline trimming cut 2 bases from V and 9 bases from J; bases unmatched to any gene: 15. The length of the CDR3 is 16 residues. The CDR3 spells CAWSIIRGGRGAEQFF. CDR3 nucleotides: TGTGCCTGGAGTATAATCCGGGGGGGCCGGGGCGCTGAGCAGTTCTTC.

The chain recombines TRBV7-2 with TRBJ1-2, with 8 bases identical to TRBD1. From germline, CDR1 is SGHTA and CDR2 FQGNSA. V dropped 4 bases and J dropped 6; count of bases not matched to a gene: 10. CDR3 length: 15 residues. The CDR3 sequence is CASSSRAGGENGYTF. In DNA, the CDR3 is TGTGCCAGCAGCTCCAGAGCAGGGGGCGAGAATGGCTACACCTTC.

A few counts support this clone. The chain links TRBV7-2 to TRBJ2-2; TRBD2 agrees at 7 bases. This CDR3 spans 16 amino acids. Germline CDR1 and CDR2: SGHTA and FQGNSA. The V and J ends lost 7 bases and 2 bases, in that order; junction bases with no gene match: 10. Written as DNA, the CDR3 is TGTGCCAGCACCCTAGCGGCGGGGATCAACACCGGGGAGCTGTTTTTT. Protein: CASTLAAGINTGELFF.

The chain recombines TRBV7-2 with TRBJ1-5, with 11 positions matching TRBD1. This CDR3 comprises 15 residues. J lost 6 bases, V lost 6 bases, and 7 bases had no gene match. Germline V gene lookup returns CDR1 SGHTA and CDR2 FQGNSA. The CDR3 region has the DNA TGTGCCAGCAGTCGGGACAGGGGGGTTGGTCAGCCCCAGCATTTT. Protein sequence: CASSRDRGVGQPQHF. Complete variable domain (other parts from reference TRBV7-2 and TRBJ1-5): GAGVSQSPSNKVTEKGKDVELRCDPISGHTALYWYRQSLGQGLEFLIYFQGNSAPDKSGLPSDRFSAERTGGSVSTLTIQRTQQEDSAVYLCASSRDRGVGQPQHFGDGTRLSIL.

A few counts support this clone. V is TRBV28 and J is TRBJ1-6; D not certain. CDR1 is MDHEN and CDR2 is SYDVKM in the germline V gene. The CDR3 is 15 amino acids. Between the trimmed V and J ends, which lost 6 bases and 5 bases, there was a span of 14 bases. Here the CDR3 reads CASSPAKPDNSPLHF. The CDR3, as DNA: TGTGCCAGCAGCCCCGCGAAACCCGATAATTCACCCCTCCACTTT.

This clone was observed a few times. V usage is TRBV5-6 and J usage is TRBJ2-2, with D possibly TRBD2 on 6 matching bases. The germline gives CDR1 SGHDT, CDR2 YYEEEE. Trimming removed 2 bases at V and 1 base at J, with 12 bases between. The CDR3 is 16 amino acids. CDR3 in amino acids: CASSLMVGGNTGELFF. The CDR3 nucleotides read TGTGCCAGCAGCTTAATGGTCGGGGGGAACACCGGGGAGCTGTTTTTT. Full variable domain (remainder filled in from reference TRBV5-6 and TRBJ2-2): DAGVTQSPTHLIKTRGQQVTLRCSPKSGHDTVSWYQQALGQGPQFIFQYYEEEERQRGNFPDRFSGHQFPNYSSELNVNALLLGDSALYLCASSLMVGGNTGELFFGEGSRLTVL.

On this clone itself: In the same sample, other DNA sequences code for this CDR3. The CDR3: CSVERGSYEQYF. The CDR3 DNA sequence: TGCAGCGTCGAGCGGGGCTCCTACGAGCAGTACTTC. The rearrangement uses TRBV29-1 and TRBJ2-7; TRBD2 aligns across 7 bases. V trimming: 6 bases; J trimming: 0 bases; junction bases outside the gene matches: 2. In germline, CDR1 is SQVTM, CDR2 ANQGSEA. The CDR3 is 12 amino acids.

The chain has TRBV28 and TRBJ2-7, with a tentative D call TRBD2 (6 bases). This CDR3 spans 15 amino acids. Deletions cut 4 bases from V and 4 bases from J, with 17 bases between. Germline CDR1 is MDHEN and CDR2 is SYDVKM. The CDR3 nucleotides read TGTGCCAGCAGTTCATGGGTGGGGGGACTTTACGAGCAGTACTTC. It encodes CASSSWVGGLYEQYF.

This chain links TRBV30 with TRBJ2-5; 10 nucleotides line up with TRBD1. The length of the CDR3 is 16 residues. V trimming: 4 bases; J trimming: 1 base; junction bases outside the gene matches: 9. The germline CDR1 and CDR2 sequences are GTSNPN and SVGIG (reference sequence). CDR3 sequence: CAWTDRGLYFQETQYF. Written as DNA, the CDR3 is TGTGCCTGGACGGACAGGGGGTTGTATTTCCAAGAGACCCAGTACTTC.

The V call is TRBV2, the J call TRBJ2-7, with TRBD1 matching over 8 bases. The CDR3 loop spans 13 amino acids. Germline V lookup: CDR1 SNHLY, CDR2 FYNNEI. After removal of 6 bases from V and 3 bases from J, the junction contained 4 bases not matched to a gene. CDR3: CASRSDRGYEQYF. In DNA form, the CDR3 reads TGTGCCAGCAGGTCAGACAGGGGCTACGAGCAGTACTTC.

This chain connects TRBV4-1 to TRBJ1-1, with no clear D. The germline CDR1 and CDR2 sequences are MGHRA and YSYEKL. The CDR3 extends over 13 amino acids. Trimming removed 5 bases from V and 3 bases from J, with 10 bases in between. CDR3 DNA: TGCGCCAGCAGCTCCCGCGGAGACACTGAAGCTTTCTTT. Translated, it gives CASSSRGDTEAFF.

This chain connects TRBV7-8 to TRBJ2-2; 7 positions agree with TRBD1. Trimming removed 4 bases from V and 0 bases from J; junction bases left unmatched: 2. CDR3 length: 15 residues. Germline V gene sequence: CDR1 SGHVS, CDR2 FQNEAQ. The chain's CDR3 is CASSYGTANTGELFF. In DNA, the CDR3 is TGTGCCAGCAGCTACGGGACAGCGAACACCGGGGAGCTGTTTTTT.

V and J are TRBV11-2 and TRBJ2-7; possibly TRBD1 for D (6 bases). This CDR3 region has 13 residues. Germline V lookup: CDR1 SGHAT, CDR2 FQNNGV. Trimming removed 6 bases from V and 0 bases from J, with 9 bases in between. The CDR3 DNA reads as TGTGCCAGCAGTCGGACAGTCTCCTACGAGCAGTACTTC. Amino acid sequence: CASSRTVSYEQYF.

The V call is TRBV28, the J call TRBJ2-1; TRBD1 might be the D (7 bases). Trimming took 5 bases from V and 3 from J, leaving 14 bases between them. CDR1 and CDR2 (germline): MDHEN, SYDVKM. This CDR3 spans 15 amino acids. CDR3 amino acids: CASSDGQDYYNEQFF. The CDR3 nucleotides are TGTGCCAGCAGTGATGGACAGGACTACTACAATGAGCAGTTCTTC. The variable domain in full, with the rest retrieved from reference TRBV28 and TRBJ2-1, is DVKVTQSSRYLVKRTGEKVFLECVQDMDHENMFWYRQDPGLGLRLIYFSYDVKMKEKGDIPEGYSVSREKKERFSLILESASTNQTSMYLCASSDGQDYYNEQFFGPGTRLTVL.

This chain uses TRBV5-1 with TRBJ2-7; TRBD2 agrees at 9 bases. Germline V gene data show CDR1 as SGHRS and CDR2 as YFSETQ. The ends lost 3 bases at V and 3 bases at J; junction bases unmatched: 10. This CDR3 contains 16 residues. The CDR3 spells CASSSSGRRGGYEQYF. The CDR3 nucleotides are TGCGCCAGCAGCTCAAGTGGGCGGCGGGGGGGCTACGAGCAGTACTTC. Based on the CDR3 plus reference TRBV5-1 and TRBJ2-7, the full variable domain is KAGVTQTPRYLIKTRGQQVTLSCSPISGHRSVSWYQQTPGQGLQFLFEYFSETQRNKGNFPGRFSGRQFSNSRSEMNVSTLELGDSALYLCASSSSGRRGGYEQYFGPGTRLTVT.

This clone came up once. This chain connects TRBV2 to TRBJ1-1, with D perhaps matching TRBD1 (5 bases). CDR1 and CDR2 from the germline V gene are SNHLY and FYNNEI. V lost 6 bases and J lost 4, with 15 bases in between. There are 14 residues in the CDR3. In DNA form, the CDR3 reads TGTGCCAGCAGGGGAACGGGGGTCGGCACTGAAGCTTTCTTT. It codes for CASRGTGVGTEAFF.

Only one count was recorded for this clone. The rearrangement uses TRBV5-4 and TRBJ1-6; perhaps TRBD1 as D (5 bases). The germline V gene encodes CDR1 SGHNT and CDR2 YYREEE (reference sequence). There are 13 residues in the CDR3. V dropped 4 bases and J dropped 7 bases, with 9 bases sitting between them. The CDR3 sequence: CASSPDRNSPLHF. In DNA form, the CDR3 reads TGTGCCAGCAGCCCAGACAGAAATTCACCCCTCCACTTT.

The table lists this clone with a few counts. CDR3 DNA sequence: TGTGCCAGCAGCGATTCGCGGGGGCCTCTGACAGATACGCAGTATTTT. It yields the protein CASSDSRGPLTDTQYF. The V call is TRBV28, the J call TRBJ2-3; a weak D match, TRBD2 (7 bases). V shed 6 bases and J shed 3 bases, with 19 bases lying between them. The CDR3 loop spans 16 amino acids. CDR1 and CDR2 from the germline V gene are MDHEN and SYDVKM. Looking up the rest from reference TRBV28 and TRBJ2-3 gives the full variable domain: DVKVTQSSRYLVKRTGEKVFLECVQDMDHENMFWYRQDPGLGLRLIYFSYDVKMKEKGDIPEGYSVSREKKERFSLILESASTNQTSMYLCASSDSRGPLTDTQYFGPGTRLTVL.

This clone appeared a single time. The rearrangement joins TRBV4-3 to TRBJ1-5; a possible D gene is TRBD1 (5 bases). CDR1 and CDR2 from the germline V gene are LGHNA and YSLEER. V lost 0 bases and J 7 bases, leaving 13 bases between the germline ends. The CDR3 runs 15 residues. The CDR3 region has the DNA TGCGCCAGCAGCCAAGATGGGAAGGGGATGCAGCCCCAGCATTTT. It specifies CASSQDGKGMQPQHF.

The chain uses TRBV9 and TRBJ2-1; 7 bases are shared with TRBD2. The CDR3 is made up of 15 amino acids. J lost 4 bases, V lost 4 bases, and 8 bases had no gene match. The germline V gene encodes CDR1 SGDLS and CDR2 YYNGEE. CDR3 region: CASSSRDYLYNEQFF. DNA of the CDR3: TGTGCCAGCAGCTCCCGGGACTACCTGTACAATGAGCAGTTCTTC.

This clone was seen a handful of times. The chain recombines TRBV2 with TRBJ2-1; D is perhaps TRBD2 (6 bases). Per germline, CDR1 SNHLY and CDR2 FYNNEI. The CDR3 spans 14 residues. Trimming stripped 8 bases from V and 12 bases from J, with 23 bases between. The CDR3 DNA sequence: TGTGCCAGCCAAGGGACCGGACCCCTGGGGGGGCAGTTCTTC. It translates to CASQGTGPLGGQFF.

The chain recombines TRBV28 with TRBJ2-7; maybe TRBD2 (6 bases). Trimming removed 8 bases at V and 3 bases at J, with 14 bases between. There are 13 residues in the CDR3. CDR1 is MDHEN, CDR2 SYDVKM, per germline. CDR3 sequence reads: CASGGGAHYEQYF. Written as DNA, the CDR3 is TGTGCCAGCGGCGGCGGGGCTCACTACGAGCAGTACTTC.

This clone was detected only a few times. The rearrangement uses TRBV28 and TRBJ1-2; 12 bases line up with TRBD1. Unmatched junction bases numbered 4, after V lost 0 bases and J lost 8 bases. The germline CDR1 and CDR2 sequences are MDHEN and SYDVKM. The CDR3 extends over 15 amino acids. The CDR3 sequence is CASSLWGQGAIGYTF. CDR3 bases: TGTGCCAGCAGTTTATGGGGACAGGGGGCGATCGGCTACACCTTC.

This clone was recorded a few times. This chain uses TRBV19 with TRBJ1-2; D perhaps matches TRBD1 (6 bases). Looked up from germline, CDR1 is LNHDA and CDR2 is SQIVND (reference sequence). The V end was cut by 7 bases, the J end by 6 bases, with 21 bases between. CDR3 length equals 15 residues. The CDR3 spells CASTSIQGKPNGYTF. The CDR3 DNA is TGTGCCAGTACCTCTATTCAGGGGAAGCCAAATGGCTACACCTTC.

The chain uses TRBV5-6 and TRBJ1-5, with 7 bases fitting TRBD1. This CDR3 has 17 residues. Germline V gene lookup returns CDR1 SGHDT and CDR2 YYEEEE. The J segment lost 3 bases and the V segment lost 2 bases, leaving 11 bases of the junction unmatched. The CDR3: CASSFSPTGLDNQPQHF. The CDR3 DNA reads as TGTGCCAGCAGCTTTTCCCCGACAGGGCTAGACAATCAGCCCCAGCATTTT.

The V call is TRBV7-2, the J call TRBJ2-3; 8 bases map to TRBD2. V lost 7 bases and J lost 4; bases outside the gene matches: 10. Per germline, CDR1 SGHTA and CDR2 FQGNSA. The CDR3 is 15 amino acids. CDR3 residues: CASKIGGGPPDTQYF. For the CDR3, the DNA is TGTGCCAGCAAGATTGGCGGGGGGCCCCCAGATACGCAGTATTTT.

This sequence joins TRBV7-2 and TRBJ2-5; 8 nucleotides line up with TRBD2. V lost 3 bases, J lost 4 bases, and 4 bases stayed unmatched. This CDR3 has 14 amino acids. Germline CDR1 SGHTA, CDR2 FQGNSA. The CDR3 reads CASSFQSGGETQYF. The CDR3 nucleotides read TGTGCCAGCAGCTTTCAGAGCGGGGGAGAGACCCAGTACTTC.

The CDR3 reads CASSSGTSGGAYNEQFF. CDR3 bases: TGCGCCAGCAGCTCCGGGACTAGCGGGGGGGCCTACAATGAGCAGTTCTTC. The J gene is TRBJ2-1, the V gene TRBV5-1, with TRBD2 matching 16 bases. The CDR3 is 17 residues long. Losses at the gene ends were 3 bases for V and 2 bases for J; bases not matched to a gene: 2. CDR1 is SGHRS and CDR2 is YFSETQ in the germline V gene. Combining the CDR3 with reference TRBV5-1 and TRBJ2-1 gives the whole variable domain KAGVTQTPRYLIKTRGQQVTLSCSPISGHRSVSWYQQTPGQGLQFLFEYFSETQRNKGNFPGRFSGRQFSNSRSEMNVSTLELGDSALYLCASSSGTSGGAYNEQFFGPGTRLTVL.